This T cell receptor (beta chain) appears in the sequencing data of a study of CD8+CD57+ T cells in acquired aplastic anemia (dated by TCRdb to the late 2010s). At the level of the whole study: A mean of 3.2 ug of DNA, ranging from about 0.19 to 30 ug, was extracted from sorted CD4+ and CD8+ cells. A CD8+CD57+ expansion meant a frequency higher than the mean frequency seen in healthy subjects.

This clonotype was detected a few times. Its antigen remains undetermined. It has no much larger one-base neighbor in the sample; base qualities were not kept. Expansion of CD8+CD57+ cells had been shown by flow cytometry in the patients chosen for sequencing. Every patient had a diagnosis of severe acquired aplastic anemia based on International Study of Aplastic Anemia and Agranulocytosis and Camitta criteria. At the time blood was sampled, none of the patients had received any therapy. In this study, sorted CD4+ and CD8+ T cells from the blood of healthy subjects and of severe aplastic anemia patients had their TCR repertoires deep-sequenced. Patients were enrolled under clinicaltrials.gov protocols 00001620, 01623167, 00001397, 00071045, 00081523 and 00961064 in the USA. Ficoll-Paque density gradient centrifugation was used to isolate peripheral blood mononuclear cells. Before DNA was extracted, CD4+ and CD8+ T cells were sorted using either FACS or magnetic beads.

Paper-wide results and their limitations: About 30 CD8+ CDR3 sequences were found in both patients and controls but appeared to be highly expressed in patients and within the immunodominant clones of the patients. No significant difference in CD8+ Simpson's diversity was found between patients and healthy controls (P=0.060).

Profiling of TCR beta VDJ combinations and CDR3 sequences used genomic DNA as the template. An Illumina HiSeq 2000 was used for TCR repertoire sequencing. The authors' pipeline ran thus. TRBV/TRBJ rearrangement plots, CDR3 size and DJ length profiles, and Simpson's diversity index were used to assess repertoires. The immunodominant clone was defined as the most abundant DNA sequence in deep sequencing data. CDR3 amino acid sequences were screened for sharing across subjects and were compared with published repertoires and the VDJdb database. TCRdb itself trimmed the public reads at Q25 with fastp, ran MiXCR and retained productive beta chains. Duplicate CDR3 protein sequences are folded into a single record with the most common DNA and genes. What appears here as the V and J calls and clone size reflects TCRdb's work, not the paper's. This sample lists some 200,000 distinct CDR3 sequences; roughly 53% were detected once. The top ten constitute 15% to 20% of the sample.

Sequences MDHEN (CDR1) and SYDVKM (CDR2) are obtained from the germline V gene. For this chain, trimming is 6 bases at the V end and 5 bases at the J end, and the number of junction bases without a gene match is 10. Taken from cysteine to phenylalanine, the CDR3 has 14 residues. CDR3 DNA only is kept here, 42 bases in frame from base 1. The sequencing input was sorted CD4+, CD8+, or CD8+CD57+ T cells (not recorded which) from PBMCs. Here the chain combines TRBV28 and TRBJ2-7; 7 middle bases align to TRBD1. The origin of this receptor is a human donor with aplastic anemia. The sequenced DNA is TGTGCCAGCAGCCAGGGACAGCCCAAAGACGAGCAGTACTTC. This gives the protein CASSQGQPKDEQYF.